These T cell receptor beta chains were read from a single sample in a study of T cell responses to AZD1222 COVID-19 vaccine. Here immunoSEQ multiplex PCR was the method, and the copy in TCRdb shows in-frame clones only, minus some. This table has approximately 110,000 clones, around 89% appearing once. The specimen comprised peripheral blood, sampled 28 days after the second AZD1222 dose. These receptors were collected from an adult who received the AZD1222 COVID-19 vaccine. Both conserved end residues are trimmed from each CDR3.

V	J	CDR3
TRBV28	TRBJ1-6	ASSLPRTGNSPLH
TRBV29-1	TRBJ2-2	SVKTGQTLAGELF
TRBV6-2/TRBV6-3	TRBJ1-6	ASSYSRDGFRSYNSPLH
TRBV12-3/TRBV12-4	TRBJ1-6	ASGRRVNSPLH
TRBV18	TRBJ1-2	ASSPATEYGYT
TRBV9	TRBJ2-7	ASSVARSGGSYEQY
TRBV12-5	TRBJ1-3	ASGLVLEGSGNTIY
TRBV6-5	TRBJ1-2	ASRRAGYGYT
TRBV4-3	TRBJ2-1	ASSQDRRQGGLNEQF
TRBV10-3	TRBJ2-7	AIRGSDRGYEQY
TRBV10-1	TRBJ2-3	ASGDWGDTQY
TRBV6-2/TRBV6-3	TRBJ1-3	ASSYSRGQGNTIY
TRBV19	TRBJ1-5	ASRFSGNQPQH
TRBV6-5	TRBJ1-2	ASSRGTGYYGYT
TRBV7-9	TRBJ2-4	ASSLSADIQY
TRBV27	TRBJ1-5	ASSLGGGSNQPQH
TRBV19	TRBJ2-4	ASNDKLLAKNIQY
TRBV27	TRBJ1-2	ASSFRGPNYGYT
TRBV6-2/TRBV6-3	TRBJ1-1	ASSYPPRGSSTEAF
TRBV18	TRBJ1-4	ASSPAEFTNEKLF
TRBV25-1	TRBJ1-4	ASPPNLLPGRPNEKLF
TRBV2	TRBJ1-1	ASQRQEGTEAF
TRBV18	TRBJ1-2	ASSPFEGQKYGYT
TRBV7-6	TRBJ1-6	ASSLSVRGTSYNSPLH
TRBV5-1	TRBJ1-3	ASSSDGNSGNTIY
TRBV18	TRBJ1-1	ASSPYRGGSTEAF
TRBV4-1	TRBJ2-2	ASSQVDSLYTGELF
TRBV14	TRBJ1-4	ASSQDRHINEKLF
TRBV2	TRBJ2-7	ASSRDGTYEQY
TRBV7-3	TRBJ1-1	ASSPTGTRTEAF
TRBV7-6	TRBJ2-3	ASSPIPTDTQY
TRBV27	TRBJ2-2	ASSLFGGGGPGELF
TRBV19	TRBJ2-7	ASSIGLAGSYEQY
TRBV7-6	TRBJ1-4	ASSLLQTGTNEKLF
TRBV29-1	TRBJ2-1	SVVPFSGGLYYNEQF
TRBV20-1	TRBJ2-5	SASGLAGETQY
TRBV5-6	TRBJ1-3	ASSLSQTGSLY
TRBV7-6	TRBJ1-5	ASSLNSNQPQH
TRBV23-1	TRBJ2-6	ASSQRQGAGANVLT
TRBV7-3	TRBJ2-1	ASSPVASTNDVQF
TRBV19	TRBJ1-3	ASSIGTGRGNTIY
TRBV4-1	TRBJ1-6	ASSQEGGDTNSPLH
TRBV7-3	TRBJ1-2	ASSSGQGEGGYT
TRBV28	TRBJ1-1	ASTLTLNTEAF
TRBV6-5	TRBJ1-1	ASSYSTSRNTEAF
TRBV3-1/TRBV3-2	TRBJ2-7	ASSQDGPPGPRSYEQY
TRBV5-1	TRBJ1-6	ASSLDSSYNSPLH
TRBV19	TRBJ1-2	ASSFSGAPHGYT